Listed below are T cell receptor beta chains from one sample, sequenced in a study of long-term antiretroviral therapy in people with HIV. Data came from immunoSEQ multiplex PCR; TCRdb stores just in-frame clones and leaves some out. The sample holds 45,000 to 50,000 clones, around 84% seen once. The source was unsorted PBMCs, collected 0.8 years after starting antiretroviral therapy. Receptors originate from a woman between 18 and 30 years old with HIV. Each CDR3 is given with its conserved first and last residue. A D gene is named only where the DNA matches it firmly. Size is stated for part of the rows, as once, few or many counts, or as a class when the clone is expanded.

cdr3_nt,cdr3_aa,d_call,clone_size,v_call,j_call
TGCGCCAGCAGCGTACGTACGGCTCATGAGCAGTTCTTC,CASSVRTAHEQFF,NA,NA,TRBV4-3,TRBJ2-1
TGTGCCAGCAGTTACGATACCAAAAACATTCAGTACTTC,CASSYDTKNIQYF,NA,NA,TRBV6-5,TRBJ2-4
TGTGCCATCAGTCCCTTGGACAGGGAAGGAGGCTACACCTTC,CAISPLDREGGYTF,TRBD1,NA,TRBV10-3,TRBJ1-2
TGTGCCAGCAGTTTCCGGGGGGGCTACGAGCAGTACTTC,CASSFRGGYEQYF,TRBD2,few,TRBV27,TRBJ2-7
TGCGCCAGCAGCCAAGAAGGACAGGTTTTGACCGGGGAGCTGTTTTTT,CASSQEGQVLTGELFF,TRBD1,NA,TRBV4-3,TRBJ2-2
TGCGCCAGCAGCCAAGACCTACGGGACAGGGTCACAGATACGCAGTATTTT,CASSQDLRDRVTDTQYF,TRBD1,NA,TRBV4-3,TRBJ2-3
TGTGCCAGCAGCCCCGCGGGACTAGCGGGAGTAGATACGCAGTATTTT,CASSPAGLAGVDTQYF,TRBD2,NA,TRBV7-2,TRBJ2-3
TGTGCCAGCAGTTACTCGGAGGGCGCAGATACGCAGTATTTT,CASSYSEGADTQYF,NA,NA,TRBV6-5,TRBJ2-3
TGCGCCAGCAGCCCTACTCGACAGACCAACCCCCTGGGGGAGCAGTACTTC,CASSPTRQTNPLGEQYF,NA,NA,TRBV5-1,TRBJ2-7
TGTGCCAGCAGCTCCCCCGCGACTCCGTGGGAGACCCAGTACTTC,CASSSPATPWETQYF,NA,medium-sized,TRBV5-6,TRBJ2-5
TGCGCCAGCAGCCCCCCGGGACAGGGGAACGAGCAGTACTTC,CASSPPGQGNEQYF,TRBD1,NA,TRBV5-1,TRBJ2-7
TGTGCCAGCGGCGAGACAGGGTCCTACAATGAGCAGTTCTTC,CASGETGSYNEQFF,TRBD1,NA,TRBV5-6,TRBJ2-1
TGTGCCAGCAGTTTATCAAGGAGGGTGGACTATGGCTACACCTTC,CASSLSRRVDYGYTF,NA,NA,TRBV27,TRBJ1-2
TGCGCCAGCAGCCAAGACGGATCGGGAAATCAGCCCCAGCATTTT,CASSQDGSGNQPQHF,NA,NA,TRBV4-3,TRBJ1-5
TGTGCCATCAGATGGGACTTCGGCTCTGGAAACACCATATATTTT,CAIRWDFGSGNTIYF,NA,NA,TRBV10-3,TRBJ1-3
TGTGCCAGCAGCTTAGGGGGGCCCTACAATGAGCAGTTCTTC,CASSLGGPYNEQFF,NA,NA,TRBV11-2,TRBJ2-1
TGTGCCAGCAGTGACCCTTTGAAGGCCAACGTCCTGACTTTC,CASSDPLKANVLTF,NA,once,TRBV25-1,TRBJ2-6
TGCGCCAGCTCGACCCCAGGACTAGCGGGGGGTGGGGATGAGCAGTTCTTC,CASSTPGLAGGGDEQFF,TRBD2,NA,TRBV5-1,TRBJ2-1
TGTGCCAGCAGTTTCGAGACAGTTAACACAGATACGCAGTATTTT,CASSFETVNTDTQYF,NA,NA,TRBV27,TRBJ2-3
TGTGCCACCAGCAGGGGGACAGGGGGCACAGATACGCAGTATTTT,CATSRGTGGTDTQYF,TRBD1,NA,TRBV15,TRBJ2-3
TGTGCCAGCAGTGATCACTTGTCCTCTGGGGCCAACGTCCTGACTTTC,CASSDHLSSGANVLTF,NA,NA,TRBV25-1,TRBJ2-6
TGTGCCAGCAGTTTATTAATGGCAGTTATCATGAACACTGAAGCTTTCTTT,CASSLLMAVIMNTEAFF,NA,NA,TRBV28,TRBJ1-1
TGCGCCAGCAGCTTAGACGCGGCAGGGGGCGGCCTATACAATGAGCAGTTCTTC,CASSLDAAGGGLYNEQFF,TRBD1,NA,TRBV5-1,TRBJ2-1
TGTGCCAGCAGCCCAAGGACTAGCGGGAGTATTGAGCAGTTCTTC,CASSPRTSGSIEQFF,TRBD2,once,TRBV7-2,TRBJ2-1
TGTGCCAGCAGCGTAGGAGGGGGGGCCACTGCTGAAGCTTTCTTT,CASSVGGGATAEAFF,NA,NA,TRBV9,TRBJ1-1
TGTGCCAGCGGCACGAACACCGGGGAGCTGTTTTTT,CASGTNTGELFF,NA,medium-sized,TRBV7-3,TRBJ2-2
TGTGCCAGCAGTGATATGTCTTGGGAGCAGTACTTC,CASSDMSWEQYF,NA,few,TRBV2,TRBJ2-7
TGTGCCAGCAGCTCTAAATCGGGACTAGCGGGAGACTCGGGTGAGCAGTTCTTC,CASSSKSGLAGDSGEQFF,TRBD2,NA,TRBV7-9,TRBJ2-1
TGTGCCAGCAGTGAAATTGGCGGCAACTCCTACGAGCAGTACTTC,CASSEIGGNSYEQYF,NA,NA,TRBV2,TRBJ2-7
TGTGCCAGTAGGCTCCAGGGCCGGGGCAATCAGCCCCAGCATTTT,CASRLQGRGNQPQHF,NA,once,TRBV19,TRBJ1-5
TGTGCCAGCAGTGAATATCAGGCTGCGGGGGCGAATGAAAAACTGTTTTTT,CASSEYQAAGANEKLFF,NA,NA,TRBV2,TRBJ1-4
TGTGCCAGCAGCTTTTCAATCCCTTACGAGCAGTACTTC,CASSFSIPYEQYF,NA,medium-sized,TRBV11-2,TRBJ2-7
TGCGCCAGCAGCCCCCGGACAGGCCAATTCTACGAGCAGTACTTC,CASSPRTGQFYEQYF,TRBD1,NA,TRBV4-3,TRBJ2-7
TGTGCCAGTAGTATGCACCCCAGCTCCTACGAGCAGTACTTC,CASSMHPSSYEQYF,NA,NA,TRBV19,TRBJ2-7
TGTGCCAGCACCCCAGGGCGCACAGATACGCAGTATTTT,CASTPGRTDTQYF,NA,NA,TRBV28,TRBJ2-3
TGTGCCAGCGTACCGAGACTAGCCCTTAGCACAGATACGCAGTATTTT,CASVPRLALSTDTQYF,TRBD2,NA,TRBV28,TRBJ2-3
TGCGCCAGCAGCTTGGAGGCCAGCTCCTACAATGAGCAGTTCTTC,CASSLEASSYNEQFF,NA,NA,TRBV5-1,TRBJ2-1
TGTGCCAGTAGTATAGGGGGTGCGGCTTTCTTT,CASSIGGAAFF,NA,NA,TRBV19,TRBJ1-1
TGTGCCAGCAGCACCGACAGGGCCTCCTACGAGCAGTACTTC,CASSTDRASYEQYF,TRBD1,NA,TRBV7-2,TRBJ2-7
TGCGCCAGCAGCTTGCTAGGACAGGGTGTTGAGACCCAGTACTTC,CASSLLGQGVETQYF,TRBD1,NA,TRBV5-1,TRBJ2-5
TGTGCCAGCAGACGAGCGGGATATGCCGGGGAGCTGTTTTTT,CASRRAGYAGELFF,TRBD2,NA,TRBV6-5,TRBJ2-2
TGTGCCAGCAGCTCCCTTAGGGGAGCAAACACTGAAGCTTTCTTT,CASSSLRGANTEAFF,NA,NA,TRBV7-9,TRBJ1-1
TGTGCCAGTAGTCTGACTCTCAGCTCCTACAATGAGCAGTTCTTC,CASSLTLSSYNEQFF,NA,NA,TRBV19,TRBJ2-1
TGTGCCATCTGGCAGGTCCAAGAGACCCAGTACTTC,CAIWQVQETQYF,NA,NA,TRBV10-3,TRBJ2-5
TGTGCCAGCAGCTTAGAAGCGAGCGGGAGTTATACCGGGGAGCTGTTTTTT,CASSLEASGSYTGELFF,TRBD2,NA,TRBV7-2,TRBJ2-2
TGTGCCATCAGTGAGGGACAGGGGGCCGGAGATACGCAGTATTTT,CAISEGQGAGDTQYF,TRBD1,NA,TRBV10-3,TRBJ2-3
TGTGCCAGCAGTGACCAGACTAGCGGGAGTGCTGATACGCAGTATTTT,CASSDQTSGSADTQYF,TRBD2,NA,TRBV6-4,TRBJ2-3
TGTGCCAGCAGCCCCTCTATCGGGCTAGCGGGAGATCCTTTCTTC,CASSPSIGLAGDPFF,TRBD2,NA,TRBV27,TRBJ2-1
TGTGCCATCAGGGGGGTTGCAGGAAACACCATATATTTT,CAIRGVAGNTIYF,NA,NA,TRBV10-3,TRBJ1-3
TGTGCCAGCAGTGAACAATACGAGCAGTACTTC,CASSEQYEQYF,NA,NA,TRBV6-1,TRBJ2-7
TGTGCCAGCAGTTTTCCAGGGGCTGGGTCCTACGAGCAGTACTTC,CASSFPGAGSYEQYF,NA,NA,TRBV27,TRBJ2-7
TGTGCCAGCAGTCCCGGACAGCGCGAAGCTTTCTTT,CASSPGQREAFF,NA,NA,TRBV28,TRBJ1-1
TGTGCCAGCAGCCCCGCCGGGGGGATCTACGAGCAGTACTTC,CASSPAGGIYEQYF,TRBD2,NA,TRBV7-2,TRBJ2-7
TGTGCCAGCAGTTCGCTAGCGGGAGACGAGCAGTTCTTC,CASSSLAGDEQFF,TRBD2,few,TRBV28,TRBJ2-1
TGCAGCGTTGTAGGACTAGCGCCTCACTCCTACGAGCAGTACTTC,CSVVGLAPHSYEQYF,TRBD2,NA,TRBV29-1,TRBJ2-7